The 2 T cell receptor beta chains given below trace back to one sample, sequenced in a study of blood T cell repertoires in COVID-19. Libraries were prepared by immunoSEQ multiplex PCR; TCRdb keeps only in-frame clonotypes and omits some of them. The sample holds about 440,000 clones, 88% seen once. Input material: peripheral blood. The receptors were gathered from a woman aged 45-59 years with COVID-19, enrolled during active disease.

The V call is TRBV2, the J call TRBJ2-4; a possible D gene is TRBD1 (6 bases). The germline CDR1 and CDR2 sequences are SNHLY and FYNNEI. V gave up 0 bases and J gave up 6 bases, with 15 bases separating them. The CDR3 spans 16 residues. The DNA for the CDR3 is TGTGCCAGCAGTGAAGCGATGGGACACGTTGGAAACATTCAGTACTTC. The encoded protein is CASSEAMGHVGNIQYF. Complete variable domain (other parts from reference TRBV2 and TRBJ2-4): EPEVTQTPSHQVTQMGQEVILRCVPISNHLYFYWYRQILGQKVEFLVSFYNNEISEKSEIFDDQFSVERPDGSNFTLKIRSTKLEDSAMYFCASSEAMGHVGNIQYFGAGTRLSVL.

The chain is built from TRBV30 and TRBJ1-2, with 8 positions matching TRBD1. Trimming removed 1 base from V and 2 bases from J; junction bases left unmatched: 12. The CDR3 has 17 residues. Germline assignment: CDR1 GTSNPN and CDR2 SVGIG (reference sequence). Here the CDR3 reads CAWSGSFRGRGNYGYTF. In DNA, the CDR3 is TGTGCCTGGAGTGGATCTTTCAGGGGGCGGGGGAACTATGGCTACACCTTC. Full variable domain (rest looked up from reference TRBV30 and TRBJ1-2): SQTIHQWPATLVQPVGSPLSLECTVEGTSNPNLYWYRQAAGRGLQLLFYSVGIGQISSEVPQNLSASRPQDRQFILSSKKLLLSDSGFYLCAWSGSFRGRGNYGYTFGSGTRLTVV.